These 3 T cell receptor beta chains share one sample of origin, sequenced in a study of blood T cell repertoires in COVID-19. The protocol was immunoSEQ multiplex PCR, while the TCRdb copy is restricted to in-frame clones and leaves out a portion. The sample records some 68,000 clones, roughly nine tenths being singletons. Sequencing used peripheral blood. Receptor source: a man between 35 and 55 years old with COVID-19, enrolled during active disease.

The chain employs TRBV23-1 and TRBJ2-2, with D possibly being TRBD1 (9 bases). TRBV23-1 is filed as an ORF, its function uncertain. This CDR3 region has 18 residues. The V gene lost 0 bases and the J gene lost 0 bases, with 14 bases spanning the gap. The CDR3 bases are TGCGCCAGCAGTCAATCGCGGGGGGACAGGGCGAACACCGGGGAGCTGTTTTTT. This gives the protein CASSQSRGDRANTGELFF.

In its sample, this clone was seen once. The chain is built from TRBV2 and TRBJ2-5; D is unclear. Trimming took 4 bases from V and 2 from J, leaving 8 bases between them. The CDR3 has 13 residues. Germline CDR1 reads SNHLY; CDR2 reads FYNNEI. CDR3 nucleotides: TGTGCCAGCAGTGGCAGCGCGCAAGAGACCCAGTACTTC. Its protein product is CASSGSAQETQYF. Drawing the rest from reference TRBV2 and TRBJ2-5, the complete variable domain is EPEVTQTPSHQVTQMGQEVILRCVPISNHLYFYWYRQILGQKVEFLVSFYNNEISEKSEIFDDQFSVERPDGSNFTLKIRSTKLEDSAMYFCASSGSAQETQYFGPGTRLLVL.

The genes are TRBV6-5 and TRBJ1-2, with D unclear. There are 12 residues in the CDR3. Germline V CDR1 and CDR2: MNHEY, SVGAGI. Trimming took 8 bases from V and 8 from J, leaving 15 bases between them. The CDR3 reads CASGSEQNGYTF. The CDR3 DNA reads TGTGCCAGCGGAAGCGAACAAAACGGCTACACCTTC.